The 8 T cell receptor beta chains given below trace back to one sample, sequenced in a study of sequential checkpoint blockade in melanoma. Treatment in this sample: randomized to nivolumab then ipilimumab (arm A) or the reverse (arm B). Some clones are missing from TCRdb's copy, which holds only in-frame ones; the method was immunoSEQ multiplex PCR. The data show about 27,000 clones, about 72% seen once. The sequenced sample was CD8+ T cells sorted from blood (inferred from file names), obtained from a patient given nivolumab and ipilimumab in sequence. The receptor source for this set is a human donor with melanoma.

The V call is TRBV5-5, the J call TRBJ2-7, with a possible D match to TRBD2 (5 bases). Germline lookup yields CDR1 SGHKS and CDR2 YYEKEE (reference sequence). V was shortened by 4 bases and J by 3 bases, with 17 bases between the two germline ends. The CDR3 extends over 15 amino acids. CDR3 sequence (DNA): TGTGCCAGCAGCCTAACCGTCGGGATTTTCTACGAGCAGTACTTC. Translating gives CASSLTVGIFYEQYF.

This chain connects TRBV13 to TRBJ2-1, with D unresolved. Trimming stripped 4 bases from V and 5 bases from J, with 6 bases between. The CDR3 is 12 amino acids. The germline V gene has CDR1 PRHDT and CDR2 FYEKMQ (reference sequence). The CDR3 nucleotides read TGTGCCAGCAGCTACGAGAACAATGAGCAGTTCTTC. Amino acids: CASSYENNEQFF. Full variable domain (outside the CDR3, taken from reference TRBV13 and TRBJ2-1): AAGVIQSPRHLIKEKRETATLKCYPIPRHDTVYWYQQGPGQDPQFLISFYEKMQSDKGSIPDRFSAQQFSDYHSELNMSSLELGDSALYFCASSYENNEQFFGPGTRLTVL.

V usage is TRBV7-2 and J usage is TRBJ2-2; D is ambiguous. V was shortened by 0 bases and J by 8 bases, with 10 bases between the two germline ends. The CDR3 is 14 residues long. Germline V lookup: CDR1 SGHTA, CDR2 FQGNSA. This chain's CDR3 is CASSLAGLSGELFF. As DNA, the CDR3 is TGTGCCAGCAGCTTAGCCGGGTTGTCTGGGGAGCTGTTTTTT.

The V and J genes are TRBV7-2 and TRBJ2-2; TRBD1 is a possible D gene (6 bases). Germline loops: CDR1 SGHTA, CDR2 FQGNSA. The CDR3 covers 13 residues. V was trimmed by 5 bases and J by 3 bases, leaving 7 bases between them. In DNA, the CDR3 is TGTGCCAGCAGCCACAGGGACACCGGGGAGCTGTTTTTT. This gives the protein CASSHRDTGELFF.

The V call is TRBV20-1, the J call TRBJ1-2; weak D call: TRBD1 (6 bases). CDR1 and CDR2 from the germline V gene are DFQATT and SNEGSKA (reference sequence). The CDR3 is 11 amino acids. The CDR3 DNA sequence: TGCAGCGCCGTAGGGGGGGGTGGCTACACCTTC. Protein product: CSAVGGGGYTF.

The CDR3 protein is CASSPLGGGRHTNTEAFF. The CDR3 region has the DNA TGTGCCAGCAGCCCTCTCGGAGGAGGACGCCATACGAACACTGAAGCTTTCTTT. The chain is built from TRBV7-9 and TRBJ1-1; the D is unclear. Germline assignment: CDR1 SEHNR and CDR2 FQNEAQ (reference sequence). The CDR3 sequence is 18 residues long. V shed 5 bases and J shed 1 base, with 23 bases lying between them.

This chain connects TRBV14 to TRBJ1-1; perhaps TRBD1 as D (6 bases). CDR3 length equals 12 residues. Germline values: CDR1 SGHDN, CDR2 FVKESK. V was clipped by 8 bases and J by 10 bases, with 17 bases between them. CDR3 region: CASYRVGGPAFF. CDR3 DNA: TGTGCCAGCTACCGGGTCGGGGGGCCAGCTTTCTTT.

This clone was seen once. The chain is built from TRBV7-8 and TRBJ2-5; the match to TRBD1 covers 10 bases. This CDR3 comprises 14 residues. The V gene end was trimmed by 5 bases and the J gene end by 5 bases; junction bases not matched to a gene: 5. Germline loops: CDR1 SGHVS, CDR2 FQNEAQ. The CDR3 loop reads CASSPGQGVETQYF. The CDR3 bases are TGTGCCAGCAGCCCCGGACAGGGGGTTGAGACCCAGTACTTC.